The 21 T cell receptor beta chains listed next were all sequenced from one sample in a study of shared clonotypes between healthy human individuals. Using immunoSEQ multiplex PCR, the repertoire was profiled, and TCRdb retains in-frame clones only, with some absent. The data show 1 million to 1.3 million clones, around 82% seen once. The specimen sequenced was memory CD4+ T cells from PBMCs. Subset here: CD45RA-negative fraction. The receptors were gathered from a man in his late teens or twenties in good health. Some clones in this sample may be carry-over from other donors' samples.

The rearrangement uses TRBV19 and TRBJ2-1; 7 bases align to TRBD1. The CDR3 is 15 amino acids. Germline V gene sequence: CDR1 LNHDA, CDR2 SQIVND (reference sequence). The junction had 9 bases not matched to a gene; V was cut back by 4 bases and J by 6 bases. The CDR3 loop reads CASSKAGTVSNEQFF. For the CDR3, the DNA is TGTGCCAGTAGTAAAGCCGGGACAGTGAGCAATGAGCAGTTCTTC.

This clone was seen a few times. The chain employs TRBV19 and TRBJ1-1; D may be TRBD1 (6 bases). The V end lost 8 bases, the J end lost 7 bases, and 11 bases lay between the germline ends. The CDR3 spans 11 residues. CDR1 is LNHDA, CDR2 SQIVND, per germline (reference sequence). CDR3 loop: CASGQYSEAFF. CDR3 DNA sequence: TGTGCCAGTGGACAGTACAGTGAAGCTTTCTTT.

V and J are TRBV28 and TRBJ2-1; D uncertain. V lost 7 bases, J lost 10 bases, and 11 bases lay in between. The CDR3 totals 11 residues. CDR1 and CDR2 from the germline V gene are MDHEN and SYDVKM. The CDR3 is CASNLWGEQFF. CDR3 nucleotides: TGTGCCAGCAATCTCTGGGGAGAGCAGTTCTTC. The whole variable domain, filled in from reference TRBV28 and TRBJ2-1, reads DVKVTQSSRYLVKRTGEKVFLECVQDMDHENMFWYRQDPGLGLRLIYFSYDVKMKEKGDIPEGYSVSREKKERFSLILESASTNQTSMYLCASNLWGEQFFGPGTRLTVL.

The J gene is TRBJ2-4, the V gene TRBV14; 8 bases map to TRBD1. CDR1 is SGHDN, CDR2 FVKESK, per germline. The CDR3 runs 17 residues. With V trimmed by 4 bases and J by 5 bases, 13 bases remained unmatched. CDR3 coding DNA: TGTGCCAGCAGCCTCCTGAGAGGAGGGACAGGTGAAAACATTCAGTACTTC. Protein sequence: CASSLLRGGTGENIQYF.

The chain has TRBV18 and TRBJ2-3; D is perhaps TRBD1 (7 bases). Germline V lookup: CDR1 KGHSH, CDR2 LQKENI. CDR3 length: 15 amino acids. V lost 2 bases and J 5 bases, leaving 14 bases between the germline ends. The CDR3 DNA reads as TGTGCCAGCTCACCAGACAGACAGGGAGGAGATACGCAGTATTTT. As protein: CASSPDRQGGDTQYF.

CDR3 region: CASSFHGGYGYTF. CDR3 DNA: TGTGCCAGCAGCTTTCACGGGGGCTATGGCTACACCTTC. This chain links TRBV5-6 with TRBJ1-2, with D perhaps TRBD1 (5 bases). Germline V gives CDR1 SGHDT, CDR2 YYEEEE. Trimming removed 2 bases at V and 4 bases at J, with 9 bases between. The CDR3 length is 13 residues. Looking up the rest from reference TRBV5-6 and TRBJ1-2 gives the full variable domain: DAGVTQSPTHLIKTRGQQVTLRCSPKSGHDTVSWYQQALGQGPQFIFQYYEEEERQRGNFPDRFSGHQFPNYSSELNVNALLLGDSALYLCASSFHGGYGYTFGSGTRLTVV.

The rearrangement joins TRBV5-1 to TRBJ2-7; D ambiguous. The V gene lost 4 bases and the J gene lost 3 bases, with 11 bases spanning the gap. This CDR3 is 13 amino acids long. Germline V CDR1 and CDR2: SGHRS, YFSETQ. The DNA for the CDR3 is TGCGCCAGCAGCACGGCGCAGAACTACGAGCAGTACTTC. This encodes CASSTAQNYEQYF.

The DNA of the CDR3 is TGTGCCAGCAGAAGTTCGGGGGAGAACACCGGGGAGCTGTTTTTT. It codes for CASRSSGENTGELFF. This chain links TRBV6-6 with TRBJ2-2; TRBD2 is a possible D gene (6 bases). The CDR3 totals 15 residues. Germline CDR1 and CDR2: MNHNY and SVGAGI (reference sequence). The V end was cut by 6 bases, the J end by 1 base, with 12 bases between.

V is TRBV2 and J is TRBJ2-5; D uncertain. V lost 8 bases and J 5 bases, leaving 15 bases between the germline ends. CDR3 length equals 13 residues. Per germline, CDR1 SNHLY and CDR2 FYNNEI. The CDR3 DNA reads TGTGCCAGCGCATGGACCCTCGGCGAGACCCAGTACTTC. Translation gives CASAWTLGETQYF.

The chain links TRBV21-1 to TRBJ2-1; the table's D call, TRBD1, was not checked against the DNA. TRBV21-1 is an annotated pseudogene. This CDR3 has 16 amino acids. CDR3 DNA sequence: TGTGCCAGCAGCACCTGGGACATCGTATCCTACAATGAGCAGTTCTTC. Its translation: CASSTWDIVSYNEQFF.

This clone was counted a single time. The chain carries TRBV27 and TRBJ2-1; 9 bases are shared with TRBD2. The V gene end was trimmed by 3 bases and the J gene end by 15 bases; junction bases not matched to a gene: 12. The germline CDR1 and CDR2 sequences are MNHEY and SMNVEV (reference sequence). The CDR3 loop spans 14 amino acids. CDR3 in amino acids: CASSFIGQAGGSFF. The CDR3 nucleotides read TGTGCCAGCAGTTTTATCGGTCAGGCGGGAGGGTCGTTCTTC.

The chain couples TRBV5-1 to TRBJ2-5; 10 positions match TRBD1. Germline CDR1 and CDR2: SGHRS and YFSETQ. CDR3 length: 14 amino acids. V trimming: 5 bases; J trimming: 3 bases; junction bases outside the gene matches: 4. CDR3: CASRSGTGEETQYF. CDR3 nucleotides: TGCGCCAGCAGAAGTGGGACAGGGGAAGAGACCCAGTACTTC.

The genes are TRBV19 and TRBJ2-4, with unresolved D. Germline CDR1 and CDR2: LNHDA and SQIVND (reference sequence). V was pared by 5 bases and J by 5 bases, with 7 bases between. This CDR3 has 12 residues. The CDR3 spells CASSPRENIQYF. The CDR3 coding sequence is TGTGCCAGTAGTCCCCGGGAAAACATTCAGTACTTC.

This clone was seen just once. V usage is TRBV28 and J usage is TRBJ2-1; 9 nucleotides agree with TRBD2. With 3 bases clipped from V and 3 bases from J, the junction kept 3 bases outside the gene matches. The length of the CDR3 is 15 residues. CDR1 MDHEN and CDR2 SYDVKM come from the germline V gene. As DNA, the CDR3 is TGTGCCAGCAGTTTCGAAGCGGGAGGCTACAATGAGCAGTTCTTC. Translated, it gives CASSFEAGGYNEQFF.

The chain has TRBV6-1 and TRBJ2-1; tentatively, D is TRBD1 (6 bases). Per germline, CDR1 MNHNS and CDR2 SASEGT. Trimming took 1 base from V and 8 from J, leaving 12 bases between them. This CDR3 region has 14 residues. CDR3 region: CASSEGNQGHEQFF. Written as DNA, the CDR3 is TGTGCCAGCAGTGAAGGGAACCAGGGGCATGAGCAGTTCTTC.

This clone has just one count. CDR3 protein: CASSLSGGNTQYF. For the CDR3, the DNA is TGTGCCAGCAGCTTGAGCGGTGGTAATACGCAGTATTTT. The chain combines TRBV11-2 with TRBJ2-3; tentative D call: TRBD2 (5 bases). Deletions cut 3 bases from V and 7 bases from J, with 11 bases between. Germline V gene data show CDR1 as SGHAT and CDR2 as FQNNGV. This CDR3 comprises 13 residues.

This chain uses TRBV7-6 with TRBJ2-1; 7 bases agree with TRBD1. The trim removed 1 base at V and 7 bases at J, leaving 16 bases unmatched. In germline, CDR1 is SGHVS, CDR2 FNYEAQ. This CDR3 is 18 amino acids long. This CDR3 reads CASSLVALVGGATNEQFF. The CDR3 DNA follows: TGTGCCAGCAGCTTAGTTGCCCTGGTAGGGGGCGCGACGAATGAGCAGTTCTTC.

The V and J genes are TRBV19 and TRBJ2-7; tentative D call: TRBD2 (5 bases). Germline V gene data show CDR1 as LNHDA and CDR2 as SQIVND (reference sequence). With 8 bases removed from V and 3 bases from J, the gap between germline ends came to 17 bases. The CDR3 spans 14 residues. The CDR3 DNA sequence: TGTGCCAGTCCCCCTGTTGGGAGTAACTACGAGCAGTACTTC. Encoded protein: CASPPVGSNYEQYF.

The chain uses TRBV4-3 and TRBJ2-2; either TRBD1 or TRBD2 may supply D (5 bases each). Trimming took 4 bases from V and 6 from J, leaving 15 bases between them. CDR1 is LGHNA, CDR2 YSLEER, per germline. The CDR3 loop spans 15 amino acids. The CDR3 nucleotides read TGCGCCAGCAGCCTCAGAGGGGTGAGATCCGGGGAGCTGTTTTTT. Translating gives CASSLRGVRSGELFF.

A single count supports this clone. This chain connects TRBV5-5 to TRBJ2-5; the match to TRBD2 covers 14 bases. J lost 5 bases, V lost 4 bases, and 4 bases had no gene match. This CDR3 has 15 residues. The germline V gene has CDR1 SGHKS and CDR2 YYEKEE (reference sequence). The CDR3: CASSRGTSGSETQYF. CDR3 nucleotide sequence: TGTGCCAGCAGCCGCGGGACTAGCGGGAGTGAGACCCAGTACTTC.

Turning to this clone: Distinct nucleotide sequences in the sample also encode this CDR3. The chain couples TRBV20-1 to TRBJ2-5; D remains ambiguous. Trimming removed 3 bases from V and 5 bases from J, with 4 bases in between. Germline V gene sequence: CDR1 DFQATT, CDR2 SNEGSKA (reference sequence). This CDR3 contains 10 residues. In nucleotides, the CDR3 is TGCAGTGCTAGCCATGAGACCCAGTACTTC. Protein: CSASHETQYF.